This is a list of T cell receptor beta chains from one sample in a study of blood T cells in healthy people across ages. MiXCR was run by TCRdb on the 5' RACE reads, yielding one entry per CDR3 protein. Counted here are 1,300,000 or so distinct CDR3 sequences, around 59% occurring once; the ten biggest clones make up 5.5% to 8%. Sequencing was done on a sample of blood. The receptors come from a man aged 18 to 29 in good health. CDR3s include the opening cysteine and the closing phenylalanine or tryptophan. A D gene is named only where the DNA matches it firmly. A row's size may be missing; if present it is once, few, many or a size class.

j_call clone_size v_call cdr3_length d_call cdr3_aa cdr3_nt
TRBJ2-5 NA TRBV21-1 18 NA CASSKELREPLGEETQYF TGTGCCAGCAGCAAAGAGCTCCGGGAGCCACTTGGGGAAGAGACCCAGTACTTC
TRBJ2-3 few TRBV4-2 16 NA CASSQDRGKGTDTQYF TGTGCCAGCAGCCAAGATCGAGGGAAGGGAACAGATACGCAGTATTTT
TRBJ1-1 NA TRBV28 14 NA CASSLSGRGDEAFF TGTGCCAGCAGTTTATCAGGGCGGGGGGATGAAGCTTTCTTT
TRBJ1-1 NA TRBV29-1 13 TRBD1 CSVNDREWSEAFF TGCAGCGTTAACGACAGGGAGTGGTCTGAAGCTTTCTTT
TRBJ1-1 NA TRBV12-3/TRBV12-4 13 NA CASSRYLNTEAFF TGTGCCAGCAGCCGATATTTGAACACTGAAGCTTTCTTT
TRBJ2-3 NA TRBV4-3 15 NA CASSLRQERTDTQYF TGCGCCAGCAGCCTCAGACAGGAGCGCACAGATACGCAGTATTTT
TRBJ2-6 many TRBV3-1 14 NA CASSQGSGANVLTF TGTGCCAGCAGTCAGGGCTCTGGGGCCAACGTCCTGACTTTC
TRBJ1-4 NA TRBV4-1 17 NA CASSPPSLRGRNEKLFF TGCGCCAGCAGCCCGCCGTCCCTCAGGGGCCGGAATGAAAAACTGTTTTTT
TRBJ1-1 NA TRBV10-2 17 NA CASSVVGGGAVNTEAFF TGCGCCAGCAGTGTGGTTGGCGGGGGGGCTGTGAACACTGAAGCTTTCTTT
TRBJ2-7 NA TRBV5-5 15 TRBD2 CASSLQAGEIYEQYF TGTGCCAGCAGCTTGCAAGCGGGAGAAATCTACGAGCAGTACTTC